The 13 T cell receptor beta chains below come from one sample, sequenced in a study of T cell responses to AZD1222 COVID-19 vaccine. Only in-frame clones appear in the TCRdb table, and some are missing; sequencing was by immunoSEQ multiplex PCR. The sample has approximately 92,000 clones; around 86% are singletons. The sequencing here drew on peripheral blood, taken on day 0 of AZD1222 vaccination. These receptors all stem from an adult in good health.

This chain links TRBV6-5 with TRBJ1-1; D possibly corresponds to TRBD1 (5 bases). The V and J ends lost 6 bases and 1 base respectively, with 12 bases between them. This CDR3 spans 14 amino acids. Germline V gene lookup returns CDR1 MNHEY and CDR2 SVGAGI. In nucleotides, the CDR3 is TGTGCCAGCAGCCGATTCGGGGGGAACACTGAAGCTTTCTTT. Its protein is CASSRFGGNTEAFF.

The V call is TRBV7-2, the J call TRBJ1-2, with TRBD1 identical over 12 bases. J gave up 7 bases and V 5 bases, and 11 bases lay outside the gene matches. From germline, CDR1 is SGHTA and CDR2 FQGNSA. CDR3 length: 16 amino acids. DNA for the CDR3: TGTGCCAGCAGCAACCCCGGGACAGGGGGCTCGGGTGGCTACACCTTC. Translated, it gives CASSNPGTGGSGGYTF.

The CDR3 nucleotides read TGTGCCAGCAGTGTGTACACCCCTAACTATGGCTACACCTTC. This gives the protein CASSVYTPNYGYTF. This rearrangement joins TRBV2 to TRBJ1-2; no clear D gene. Between the trimmed V and J ends, which lost 4 bases and 0 bases, there was a span of 9 bases. The CDR3 runs 14 residues. CDR1 and CDR2 (germline): SNHLY, FYNNEI.

This clone was observed once. The V gene is TRBV5-5, the J gene TRBJ2-5; 9 nucleotides line up with TRBD1. Trimming cost V 2 bases and J 4 bases; bases outside gene matches: 3. The CDR3 contains 14 residues. Germline-derived CDR1 and CDR2 are SGHKS and YYEKEE (reference sequence). CDR3 sequence (DNA): TGTGCCAGCAGCTTTATGGACAGGGGAGAGACCCAGTACTTC. Its translation: CASSFMDRGETQYF.

This chain joins TRBV19 and TRBJ1-2, with 8 bases matching TRBD1. Per the germline V gene, CDR1 is LNHDA and CDR2 is SQIVND (reference sequence). The CDR3 runs to 14 residues. V dropped 5 bases and J dropped 8; count of bases not matched to a gene: 10. The CDR3 sequence: CASSSDREGGGYTF. The CDR3 DNA reads as TGTGCCAGTAGTTCGGACAGGGAGGGCGGAGGCTACACCTTC.

The chain couples TRBV5-5 to TRBJ2-7; 8 nucleotides match TRBD2. This CDR3 is 15 amino acids long. Germline V gene lookup returns CDR1 SGHKS and CDR2 YYEKEE (reference sequence). The junction had 5 bases not matched to a gene; V was cut back by 1 base and J by 2 bases. CDR3 DNA: TGTGCCAGCAGCTTGACTAGCGGACTTACCTACGAGCAGTACTTC. Encoded protein: CASSLTSGLTYEQYF.

The chain carries TRBV7-2 and TRBJ1-1; 7 bases line up with TRBD1. The CDR3 is 18 residues long. V was clipped by 1 base and J by 0 bases; unmatched bases: 11. Germline V CDR1 and CDR2: SGHTA, FQGNSA. The CDR3 nucleotides are TGTGCCAGCAGCTTAGGGGGCCCTAGACAGGGAGTGAACACTGAAGCTTTCTTT. Amino acid sequence: CASSLGGPRQGVNTEAFF.

The chain employs TRBV6-5 and TRBJ1-2, with D unclear. Looked up from germline, CDR1 is MNHEY and CDR2 is SVGAGI. This CDR3 comprises 13 residues. The V and J ends lost 2 bases and 4 bases respectively, with 8 bases between them. The CDR3 region has the DNA TGTGCCAGCAGTTACCAGGCCTCCTATGGCTACACCTTC. Residues: CASSYQASYGYTF.

The J gene is TRBJ2-7, the V gene TRBV5-1; 9 positions match TRBD1. This CDR3 contains 15 residues. Germline CDR1 SGHRS, CDR2 YFSETQ. The J segment lost 5 bases and the V segment lost 4 bases, leaving 10 bases of the junction unmatched. CDR3 nucleotide sequence: TGCGCCAGCAGCGCGGCGACAGGGGGTTTTAACGAGCAGTACTTC. As protein: CASSAATGGFNEQYF.

CDR3 sequence: CASSYSPRPGYGYTF. CDR3 DNA: TGTGCCAGCAGTTACTCACCCCGGCCGGGCTATGGCTACACCTTC. The V call is TRBV6-5, the J call TRBJ1-2; D not resolved. With 0 bases removed from V and 4 bases from J, the gap between germline ends came to 12 bases. The CDR3 runs to 15 residues. Germline V lookup: CDR1 MNHEY, CDR2 SVGAGI.

The chain links TRBV5-4 to TRBJ1-2; 7 bases are shared with TRBD1. This CDR3 contains 15 residues. CDR1 SGHNT and CDR2 YYREEE come from the germline V gene (reference sequence). Trimming removed 4 bases from V and 3 bases from J; junction bases left unmatched: 9. DNA of the CDR3: TGTGCCAGCAGCGCAGGGGGGCAGGGCTACTATGGCTACACCTTC. Translating gives CASSAGGQGYYGYTF.

The chain's CDR3 is CASTEGTGNYGYTF. Here the CDR3 DNA reads TGTGCCAGCACCGAAGGGACAGGGAACTATGGCTACACCTTC. This chain links TRBV6-5 with TRBJ1-2; 9 bases map to TRBD1. The germline gives CDR1 MNHEY, CDR2 SVGAGI. There are 14 residues in the CDR3. The V segment lost 7 bases and the J segment 2 bases; nucleotides outside the gene matches: 5.

Only a few counts were recorded for this clone. The J gene is TRBJ1-2, the V gene TRBV5-4; a weak D match, TRBD1 (5 bases). The germline V gene has CDR1 SGHNT and CDR2 YYREEE (reference sequence). The CDR3 loop spans 15 amino acids. V lost 6 bases to trimming and J lost 3 bases, with 18 bases between them. The CDR3 loop is CASTTGGGSDYGYTF. In nucleotides, the CDR3 is TGTGCCAGCACCACCGGGGGGGGTTCCGACTATGGCTACACCTTC.